The clone carrying this TCR beta chain was observed a handful of times. The V end lost 2 bases, the J end lost 8 bases, and 12 bases lay between the germline ends. The CDR3 covers 13 residues. The germline gives CDR1 MNHEY, CDR2 SVGAGI. This sample is drawn from a study of cytomegalovirus exposure and HLA in healthy donors. The study ran its PCR with 60 Vbeta and 13 Jbeta primers. Repertoires were generated with immunoSEQ multiplex PCR, while TCRdb's copy carries only in-frame clones and drops some. This table has tens of thousands of clones, 78% appearing once. Specimen: PBMCs. The sequence derives from a male donor in good health and CMV-seropositive. This chain uses TRBV6-5 with TRBJ1-1; D might be TRBD1 (5 bases). CDR3 amino acids: CASSYAGPAEAFF. The CDR3, as DNA: TGTGCCAGCAGTTACGCAGGGCCCGCAGAAGCTTTCTTT.